The clone carrying this T cell receptor (beta chain) was recorded at least ten times. The data stem from a study of early T cells in non-severe SARS-CoV-2 infection. Tagging with unique molecular identifiers was applied to individual cDNA molecules. TCRdb ran MiXCR on the 5' RACE reads and lists one entry per CDR3 protein. The table has around 84,000 distinct CDR3 sequences, 9.5% to 13% seen once. Germline V CDR1 and CDR2: MNHEY, SVGAGI. V shed 0 bases and J 6 bases; nucleotides not matched to a gene: 13. This CDR3 region has 17 residues. The V and J genes are TRBV6-5 and TRBJ1-2; 7 bases match TRBD1. The sequence derives from an adult who was a healthcare worker with PCR-confirmed SARS-CoV-2 infection or an uninfected control (not recorded which). The sequenced sample was whole blood. CDR3 region: CASSYSPGQMLGNGYTF. For the CDR3, the DNA is TGTGCCAGCAGTTACTCCCCGGGACAGATGCTTGGAAATGGCTACACCTTC.